These T cell receptor beta chains were read from a single sample in a study of sequential checkpoint blockade in melanoma. The assay was immunoSEQ multiplex PCR, and TCRdb's table has in-frame clones only and misses some. The sample carries over 8,000 clones, about three fifths recorded once. The specimen was CD8+ T cells sorted from blood (inferred from file names), collected from a patient given nivolumab and ipilimumab in sequence. All receptors come from a human donor with melanoma. CDR3s include the opening cysteine and the closing phenylalanine or tryptophan. D genes are given only for firm matches. Not all rows give a size; the values are once, few, many and, for expanded clones, a class.

abundance	v_gene	j_gene	d_gene	CDR3nt	CDR3aa
-	TRBV6-1	TRBJ1-2	-	TGTGCCAGCAGTGAACGGGGAGGGATTGGCTATGGCTACACCTTC	CASSERGGIGYGYTF
-	TRBV10-3	TRBJ2-7	TRBD2	TGTGCCATCAAATCGGGACTAGCGGGAGTTGGGTCCTACGAGCAGTACTTC	CAIKSGLAGVGSYEQYF
-	TRBV7-3	TRBJ1-1	TRBD1	TGTGCCAGCAGCCTGGGACAGGGAAGGACTGAAGCTTTCTTT	CASSLGQGRTEAFF
-	TRBV27	TRBJ1-4	-	TGTGCCAGCAGTCAACGACGACAGCTCCCTAATGAAAAACTGTTTTTT	CASSQRRQLPNEKLFF
-	TRBV4-3	TRBJ2-6	TRBD1	TGCGCCAGCAGCCAAGAGTCAGGGGGAGGGGCCAACGTCCTGACTTTC	CASSQESGGGANVLTF
-	TRBV7-3	TRBJ2-7	-	TGTGCCAGCAGCCCCGGGACAAGACCCTACGAGCAGTACTTC	CASSPGTRPYEQYF
-	TRBV4-2	TRBJ1-4	-	TGTGCCAGCAGCTTTCCAGGGGCGCCTAATGAAAAACTGTTTTTT	CASSFPGAPNEKLFF
-	TRBV6-4	TRBJ2-5	TRBD1	TGTGCCAGCAGCCCCGGGACAGGGGGCTTCGAGACCCAGTACTTC	CASSPGTGGFETQYF
few	TRBV4-3	TRBJ2-1	-	TGCGCCAGCAGCCAAGGTCGGGCCAGCGGCGATGAGCAGTTCTTC	CASSQGRASGDEQFF
once	TRBV4-3	TRBJ2-7	TRBD1	TGCGCCAGCAGCCAAGGGACAGGGGACCCCACCTACGAGCAGTACTTC	CASSQGTGDPTYEQYF
-	TRBV6-5	TRBJ2-1	-	TGTGCCAGCAGGGAGTCCAATGAGCAGTTCTTC	CASRESNEQFF
-	TRBV25-1	TRBJ2-4	-	TGTGCCAGCAGTGAATTCGGGACAACCTCCGGAGTAGAAAACATTCAGTACTTC	CASSEFGTTSGVENIQYF
once	TRBV27	TRBJ1-2	-	TGTGCCAGCAGTTTATCCCTTAACTATGGCTACACCTTC	CASSLSLNYGYTF
few	TRBV21-1	TRBJ2-3	-	TGTGCCAGCAGCTGGGGGCAGGGACACCCAAACCCAGATACGCAGTATTTT	CASSWGQGHPNPDTQYF
few	TRBV7-7	TRBJ2-3	TRBD2	TGTGCCAGCAGCTTGGTGACTAGCGGGGCCACAGATACGCAGTATTTT	CASSLVTSGATDTQYF
-	TRBV4-3	TRBJ2-1	-	TGCGCCAGCAGCCAAGATCTGTCTAGCTCCTACAATGAGCAGTTCTTC	CASSQDLSSSYNEQFF
-	TRBV7-4	TRBJ2-1	-	TGTGCCAGCAGCTTAATTGGGGAGAGCTCCTACAATGAGCAGTTCTTC	CASSLIGESSYNEQFF
-	TRBV4-2	TRBJ2-7	-	TGTGCCAGCAGCCAAGAAGAAGGGGGTCCCCTTGGGTACGAGCAGTACTTC	CASSQEEGGPLGYEQYF
-	TRBV9	TRBJ1-3	-	TGTGCCAGCACCCGGGGTGGGGAGTTATACTCTGGAAACACCATATATTTT	CASTRGGELYSGNTIYF
-	TRBV6-1	TRBJ2-1	TRBD1	TGTGCCAGCAGTGAAAACACCGGGACAGGGAACAATGAGCAGTTCTTC	CASSENTGTGNNEQFF
few	TRBV6-6	TRBJ2-5	TRBD1	TGTGCCAGCAGTTGGGGGACAGCTGAGACCCAGTACTTC	CASSWGTAETQYF
-	TRBV4-2	TRBJ2-3	-	TGTGCCAGCAGCCAAGATCTAAGCACAGATACGCAGTATTTT	CASSQDLSTDTQYF
-	TRBV6-1	TRBJ1-1	-	TGTGCCAGCGAAACAGGTGTTTTTGAAGCTTTCTTT	CASETGVFEAFF
-	TRBV13	TRBJ2-7	TRBD2	TGTGCCAGCAGCTTAACGGGGGGAAGAGGCGCCTACGAGCAGTACTTC	CASSLTGGRGAYEQYF
-	TRBV21-1	TRBJ1-5	-	TGTGCCAGCAGCAAACGGCAGGGCCGAGTTGGGAATCAGCCCCAGCATTTT	CASSKRQGRVGNQPQHF
-	TRBV28	TRBJ2-3	-	TGTGCCAGCAGCCAGGGGTTTGGTACGCAGTATTTT	CASSQGFGTQYF
-	TRBV15	TRBJ2-3	TRBD2	TGTGCCACCAGCAGACTCATAGTAACGGGGGGGGCAGATACGCAGTATTTT	CATSRLIVTGGADTQYF
-	TRBV6-4	TRBJ2-1	TRBD2	TGTGCCAGCAGTGCCAGCGCGGGACTAGCGGGCGCTGAGCAGTTCTTC	CASSASAGLAGAEQFF
few	TRBV9	TRBJ2-3	-	TGTGCCAGCAGCGCCGGCGGGGGCCCCGATACGCAGTATTTT	CASSAGGGPDTQYF
-	TRBV19	TRBJ2-6	-	TGTGCCAGTAGTACGTCTCTGGCCAACGTCCTGACTTTC	CASSTSLANVLTF
-	TRBV5-4	TRBJ2-1	TRBD2	TGTGCTTCGGAGGTAGCGGGGTACAATGAGCAGTTCTTC	CASEVAGYNEQFF
few	TRBV19	TRBJ2-3	TRBD2	TGTGCCAGTAGTCACCGACTAGCGGCAGATACGCAGTATTTT	CASSHRLAADTQYF
few	TRBV7-6	TRBJ2-5	-	TGTGCCAGCAGCTTAGCTATCGCAGCGCAAGAGACCCAGTACTTC	CASSLAIAAQETQYF
hyperexpanded	TRBV14	TRBJ2-6	-	TGTGCCAGCCCAACCCAAGCGGAGTACGCTGGGGCCAACGTCCTGACTTTC	CASPTQAEYAGANVLTF
-	TRBV6-6	TRBJ2-2	TRBD1	TGTGCCAGCAGTGGGGACAGGGATTACACCGGGGAGCTGTTTTTT	CASSGDRDYTGELFF
-	TRBV28	TRBJ1-1	TRBD1	TGTGCCAGCAGTTTTTTACCGGGACAGGCGAACACTGAAGCTTTCTTT	CASSFLPGQANTEAFF
once	TRBV7-9	TRBJ2-1	TRBD2	TGTGCCAGCAGCTCCCGGCGGCGGGGGGGCGACAATGAGCAGTTCTTC	CASSSRRRGGDNEQFF
-	TRBV4-3	TRBJ2-1	TRBD2	TGCGCCAGCAGCCAAGATATGATAGCGGGACTCCTCTCGGATGAGCAGTTCTTC	CASSQDMIAGLLSDEQFF
-	TRBV6-4	TRBJ2-1	TRBD2	TGTGCCAGCAGCCCAGGGACTGAAGCGGGGGATGAGCAGTTCTTC	CASSPGTEAGDEQFF
few	TRBV4-3	TRBJ2-5	-	TGCGCCAGCAGCCAAGACGTAGAAGAGACCCAGTACTTC	CASSQDVEETQYF
once	TRBV6-5	TRBJ2-5	TRBD1	TGTGCCAGCAGTTACTCAGGGGGCCGAGAGACCCAGTACTTC	CASSYSGGRETQYF
-	TRBV4-1	TRBJ2-7	-	TGCGCCAGCAGCCAAGATCGGGGAGTCGAGCAGTACTTC	CASSQDRGVEQYF
-	TRBV4-1	TRBJ1-1	TRBD1	TGCGCCAGCAGCCAAGATCGTACGGGACAGGGCTCTGAAGCTTTCTTT	CASSQDRTGQGSEAFF
-	TRBV18	TRBJ2-1	TRBD1	TGTGCCAGCTCACGGACAGGGCCGATTTACAATGAGCAGTTCTTC	CASSRTGPIYNEQFF
-	TRBV4-3	TRBJ1-5	-	TGCGCCAGCAGCCAAGATCGGGCAGGGGATCAGCCCCAGCATTTT	CASSQDRAGDQPQHF
-	TRBV7-8	TRBJ2-7	-	TGTGCCAGCAGCCTCGGGACTTTAACCGAGCAGTACTTC	CASSLGTLTEQYF
-	TRBV2	TRBJ2-7	TRBD1	TGTGCCAGCGATACAGGGGGCGGAGGCGAGCAGTACTTC	CASDTGGGGEQYF
once	TRBV5-5	TRBJ2-7	-	TGTGCCAGCAGCCTGGCAAAACGGGACGAGCAGTACTTC	CASSLAKRDEQYF